The 15 T cell receptor beta chains listed next were all sequenced from one sample in a study of cytomegalovirus exposure and HLA in healthy donors (dated by TCRdb to 2016 to 2017). Library method: the immunoSEQ multiplex PCR assay. A mixture of 60 forward primers for TCR Vbeta segments and 13 reverse primers for TCR Jbeta segments was used in the multiplex PCR. TCRdb mirrors the immuneACCESS table, restricted to in-frame sequences. Some clones are absent from its copies; in checked studies, under half trace to an unresolved V gene, and the reason for the others is unknown. The sample table holds 95,000 to 100,000 clones, of which 76% were seen once. The biggest ten clones account for 3.5% to 5% of the sample. Sequencing used PBMCs. The receptors originated from a man aged 35 to 55 in good health and CMV-seronegative.

This chain links TRBV7-3 with TRBJ1-1, with D hard to call. CDR1 and CDR2 (germline): SGHTA, FQGTGA. This CDR3 has 13 amino acids. Trimming removed 2 bases at V and 4 bases at J, with 8 bases between. CDR3 loop: CASSLAVGTEAFF. The CDR3 coding sequence is TGTGCCAGCAGCTTAGCGGTGGGCACTGAAGCTTTCTTT. Together with reference TRBV7-3 and TRBJ1-1, the CDR3 gives the full variable domain: GAGVSQTPSNKVTEKGKYVELRCDPISGHTALYWYRQSLGQGPEFLIYFQGTGAADDSGLPNDRFFAVRPEGSVSTLKIQRTERGDSAVYLCASSLAVGTEAFFGQGTRLTVV.

The V and J genes are TRBV11-3 and TRBJ2-3, with 7 bases aligning to TRBD2. The germline V gene has CDR1 SGHNT and CDR2 YENEEA. The CDR3 runs 14 residues. Trimming cost V 1 base and J 3 bases; bases outside gene matches: 1. The CDR3 nucleotides read TGTGCCAGCAGCTTAGGAGCGGGAACAGATACGCAGTATTTT. Its translation is CASSLGAGTDTQYF.

This chain links TRBV7-2 with TRBJ1-1, with D possibly being TRBD1 (5 bases). V was trimmed by 0 bases and J by 4 bases, leaving 9 bases between them. Germline loops: CDR1 SGHTA, CDR2 FQGNSA. This CDR3 has 14 amino acids. As DNA, the CDR3 is TGTGCCAGCAGCTTAGCGGAGGGACTCACTGAAGCTTTCTTT. Residues: CASSLAEGLTEAFF.

The chain is built from TRBV19 and TRBJ1-1, with TRBD1 matching over 9 bases. The CDR3 is 14 amino acids. Germline trimming cut 4 bases from V and 10 bases from J; bases unmatched to any gene: 10. Per germline, CDR1 LNHDA and CDR2 SQIVND (reference sequence). CDR3 amino acids: CASSTGQGLSVAFF. CDR3 bases: TGTGCCAGTAGTACGGGACAGGGTTTATCTGTAGCTTTCTTT.

V and J are TRBV6-1 and TRBJ2-2, with 8 bases fitting TRBD1. Germline-derived CDR1 and CDR2 are MNHNS and SASEGT. The V gene end was trimmed by 4 bases and the J gene end by 4 bases; junction bases not matched to a gene: 5. The CDR3 totals 15 residues. As DNA, the CDR3 is TGTGCCAGCAGTGGGACAGGGTCTGGCACCGGGGAGCTGTTTTTT. Translating gives CASSGTGSGTGELFF.

The V gene is TRBV30, the J gene TRBJ2-1; TRBD2 might be the D (6 bases). CDR3 length: 11 amino acids. The V end lost 3 bases, the J end lost 9 bases, and 9 bases lay between the germline ends. Germline CDR1 GTSNPN, CDR2 SVGIG (reference sequence). The CDR3 coding sequence is TGTGCCTGGAGCCCGCGGGGTGAGCAGTTCTTC. Protein product: CAWSPRGEQFF.

The chain carries TRBV7-9 and TRBJ1-1; 8 bases match TRBD1. The CDR3 has 13 residues. With 8 bases clipped from V and 7 bases from J, the junction kept 9 bases outside the gene matches. Germline V CDR1 and CDR2: SEHNR, FQNEAQ (reference sequence). The CDR3, as DNA: TGTGCCAGCGGCGGACAGGGACAAGTTGAAGCTTTCTTT. It encodes CASGGQGQVEAFF.

The gene calls are TRBV7-2 and TRBJ2-2; weak D call: TRBD2 (7 bases). Germline CDR1 and CDR2: SGHTA and FQGNSA. The CDR3 covers 15 residues. The V gene lost 3 bases and the J gene lost 6 bases, with 14 bases spanning the gap. DNA of the CDR3: TGTGCCAGCAGCTTTTCCCGGGGGGCCTCCGGGGAGCTGTTTTTT. Amino acids: CASSFSRGASGELFF.

The chain uses TRBV6-6 and TRBJ1-2; TRBD1 is a possible D gene (5 bases). The germline gives CDR1 MNHNY, CDR2 SVGAGI (reference sequence). The V gene lost 2 bases and the J gene lost 4 bases, with 11 bases spanning the gap. The CDR3 consists of 14 residues. The CDR3 spells CASSYLDSLYGYTF. The CDR3 nucleotides are TGTGCCAGCAGTTACCTCGACAGTCTCTATGGCTACACCTTC.

This clone came up a few times. V gene TRBV5-4 combines with J gene TRBJ2-1, with TRBD2 matching 9 bases. Trimming took 2 bases from V and 6 from J; bases not matched to a gene: 3. The CDR3 covers 14 residues. Germline V lookup: CDR1 SGHNT, CDR2 YYREEE (reference sequence). The CDR3 region is CASSFGRGGNEQFF. DNA of the CDR3: TGTGCCAGCAGCTTTGGGCGGGGGGGCAATGAGCAGTTCTTC.

V is TRBV7-2 and J is TRBJ2-7; 7 bases are shared with TRBD1. Germline CDR1 is SGHTA and CDR2 is FQGNSA. J was trimmed by 4 bases and V by 4 bases; bases with no gene match: 4. The CDR3 is 13 amino acids. This chain's CDR3 is CASSYGTEYEQYF. Here the CDR3 DNA reads TGTGCCAGCAGCTACGGGACAGAGTACGAGCAGTACTTC.

The chain is built from TRBV29-1 and TRBJ1-4, with a weak D call TRBD1 (5 bases). Trimming removed 6 bases at V and 8 bases at J, with 16 bases between. CDR3 size: 13 residues. Per germline, CDR1 SQVTM and CDR2 ANQGSEA. The CDR3: CSVLFGAGEKLFF. CDR3 sequence (DNA): TGCAGCGTCCTCTTTGGGGCTGGGGAAAAACTGTTTTTT.

This rearrangement joins TRBV6-1 to TRBJ1-5; D is perhaps TRBD1 (5 bases). The V end lost 3 bases, the J end lost 3 bases, and 9 bases lay between the germline ends. There are 14 residues in the CDR3. Germline V gives CDR1 MNHNS, CDR2 SASEGT. The CDR3 DNA is TGTGCCAGCAGTGACAGGGAAGACAATCAGCCCCAGCATTTT. It translates to CASSDREDNQPQHF.

This clone was counted a single time. The chain has TRBV7-9 and TRBJ2-7; weak D call: TRBD2 (7 bases). V lost 1 base and J 1 base, leaving 11 bases between the germline ends. The CDR3 runs to 15 residues. From germline, CDR1 is SEHNR and CDR2 FQNEAQ (reference sequence). The CDR3, as DNA: TGTGCCAGCAGCTTAGAGGGAGGGGGTTCCTACGAGCAGTACTTC. Translated: CASSLEGGGSYEQYF.

This chain uses TRBV5-1 with TRBJ2-5, with 11 bases identical to TRBD2. Germline-derived CDR1 and CDR2 are SGHRS and YFSETQ. This CDR3 has 15 amino acids. J gave up 3 bases and V 4 bases, and 5 bases lay outside the gene matches. The CDR3 DNA reads as TGCGCCAGCAGCCGTCTAGCGGGGGGCGAAGAGACCCAGTACTTC. It specifies CASSRLAGGEETQYF.